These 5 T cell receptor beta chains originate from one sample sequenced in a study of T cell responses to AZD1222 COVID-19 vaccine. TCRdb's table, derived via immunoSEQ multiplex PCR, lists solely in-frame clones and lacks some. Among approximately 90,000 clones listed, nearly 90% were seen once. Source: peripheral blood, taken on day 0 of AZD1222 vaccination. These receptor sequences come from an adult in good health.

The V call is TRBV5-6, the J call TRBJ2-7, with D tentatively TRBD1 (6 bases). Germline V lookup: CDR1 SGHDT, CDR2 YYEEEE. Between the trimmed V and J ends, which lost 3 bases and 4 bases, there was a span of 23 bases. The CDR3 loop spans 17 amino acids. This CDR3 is CASSSWTDLASKYEQYF. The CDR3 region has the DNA TGTGCCAGCAGCTCCTGGACAGATTTAGCGTCCAAGTACGAGCAGTACTTC.

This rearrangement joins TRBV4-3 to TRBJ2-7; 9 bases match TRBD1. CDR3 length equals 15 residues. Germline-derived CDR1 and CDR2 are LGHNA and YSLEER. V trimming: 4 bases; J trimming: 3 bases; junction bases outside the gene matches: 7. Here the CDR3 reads CASSLDRGNYYEQYF. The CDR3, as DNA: TGCGCCAGCAGCCTCGACAGGGGGAATTACTACGAGCAGTACTTC.

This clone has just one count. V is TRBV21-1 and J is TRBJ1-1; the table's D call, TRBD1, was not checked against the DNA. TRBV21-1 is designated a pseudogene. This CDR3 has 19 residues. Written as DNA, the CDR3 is TGTGCCAGCAGGGGGGGCCGGACAGGGTGGCTTGGGCTTAACACTGAAGCTTTCTTT. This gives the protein CASRGGRTGWLGLNTEAFF.

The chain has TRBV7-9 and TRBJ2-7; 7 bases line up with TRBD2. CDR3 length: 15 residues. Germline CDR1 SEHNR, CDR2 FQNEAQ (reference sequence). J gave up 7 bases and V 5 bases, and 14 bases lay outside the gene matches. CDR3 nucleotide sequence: TGTGCCAGCAGCCCGGGGGGAGGTACAGCGCGGGAGCAGTACTTC. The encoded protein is CASSPGGGTAREQYF.

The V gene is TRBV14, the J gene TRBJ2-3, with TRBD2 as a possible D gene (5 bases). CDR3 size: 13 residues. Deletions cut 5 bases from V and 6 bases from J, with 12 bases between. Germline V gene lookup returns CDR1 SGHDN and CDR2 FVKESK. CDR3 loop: CASSLSGSDTQYF. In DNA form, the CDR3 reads TGTGCCAGCAGCTTGTCGGGATCCGATACGCAGTATTTT.